These 2 T cell receptor beta chains were all obtained from the same sample, sequenced in a study of patients and donors after allogeneic stem cell transplantation. TCRdb ran MiXCR on the RT-PCR reads and lists one entry per CDR3 protein. The table includes approximately 200,000 distinct CDR3 sequences, about 38% detected once. Input material: blood, either unsorted or a sorted T cell fraction (not recorded which). The receptors shown here come from a human donor who was either an allogeneic HSCT recipient or a stem cell or donor lymphocyte infusion donor (not recorded which). It is not recorded whose cells these are; they may come from a transplant donor.

This sequence joins TRBV29-1 and TRBJ2-5; 7 nucleotides match TRBD1. The ends lost 4 bases at V and 6 bases at J; junction bases unmatched: 11. CDR3 length equals 14 residues. Germline-derived CDR1 and CDR2 are SQVTM and ANQGSEA. In nucleotides, the CDR3 is TGCAGCGTTGGGGACAGACACTCCAAAAAGACCCAGTACTTC. Protein sequence: CSVGDRHSKKTQYF.

The V call is TRBV20-1, the J call TRBJ1-1; weak D call: TRBD1 (5 bases). The CDR3 loop spans 14 amino acids. Per the germline V gene, CDR1 is DFQATT and CDR2 is SNEGSKA (reference sequence). V was clipped by 1 base and J by 1 base, with 10 bases between them. In DNA form, the CDR3 reads TGCAGTGCTAGAGCTGCAGGGCCGAACACTGAAGCTTTCTTT. It codes for CSARAAGPNTEAFF.